These T cell receptor beta chains were read from a single sample in a study of blood T cell repertoires in COVID-19. Data came from immunoSEQ multiplex PCR; TCRdb stores just in-frame clones and leaves some out. This sample has under 40,000 clones; around four fifths occur once, and the top ten carry around 7%. Sample: peripheral blood. The receptor set was obtained from a woman aged 55-70 years with acute or convalescent COVID-19. The CDR3 runs from the conserved cysteine through the conserved F or W. The D gene is left open where the match is weak. A clone size is listed for some rows: how often the clone was seen (once, few, many), or a class if it is expanded.

j_gene	v_gene	d_gene	abundance	CDR3nt	CDR3aa
TRBJ2-5	TRBV2	-	-	TGTGCCAGCAGAGGTAGGAGGTCTAGCACCAAAGAGACCCAGTACTTC	CASRGRRSSTKETQYF
TRBJ2-1	TRBV6-4	-	-	TGTGCCAGCAGTGAATTGCAGTCGTCCAATGAGCAGTTCTTC	CASSELQSSNEQFF
TRBJ1-2	TRBV27	TRBD1	once	TGTGCCAGCAGTTTCGGGACAGGGCTTGGCTACACCTTC	CASSFGTGLGYTF
TRBJ2-7	TRBV2	-	-	TGTGCCAGCAGTGAAGAGTTTCCCAGAAAATACGAGCAGTACTTC	CASSEEFPRKYEQYF
TRBJ1-2	TRBV7-6	-	few	TGTGCCAGCAGTTCTGGGAGCGGCTATGGCTACACCTTC	CASSSGSGYGYTF
TRBJ1-2	TRBV27	-	few	TGTGCCAGCAGTTTCAACAGGGCCGGGGGCTACACCTTC	CASSFNRAGGYTF
TRBJ2-1	TRBV5-6	TRBD1	-	TGTGCCAGCAGTTTACCGGGACAGGGGGCTGATGAGCAGTTCTTC	CASSLPGQGADEQFF
TRBJ2-1	TRBV9	-	once	TGTGCCAGCAGCGTAGAACAGGGCCTCTACAATGAGCAGTTCTTC	CASSVEQGLYNEQFF
TRBJ2-2	TRBV19	-	once	TGTGCCAGTAGTACCGCCGGGGGAGGGGAGCTGTTTTTT	CASSTAGGGELFF
TRBJ2-6	TRBV28	-	-	TGTGCCAGCAGTTGGGGGGAATCTGGGGCCAACGTCCTGACTTTC	CASSWGESGANVLTF
TRBJ2-3	TRBV24-1	TRBD1	-	TGTGCCACCAGTGATTCTCGGACAGGGTTCACAGATACGCAGTATTTT	CATSDSRTGFTDTQYF
TRBJ2-3	TRBV7-8	TRBD2	-	TGTGCCAGCAGCTTTAGCGGGGGGACCACAGATACGCAGTATTTT	CASSFSGGTTDTQYF
TRBJ1-6	TRBV6-4	-	-	TGTGCCAGCAGTAAAGAGGGAGGTTCACCCCTCCACTTT	CASSKEGGSPLHF
TRBJ1-2	TRBV18	-	-	TGTGCCAGCTCACCAAACAGGGCCCACCATGGCTACACCTTC	CASSPNRAHHGYTF
TRBJ1-5	TRBV12-3/TRBV12-4	-	-	TGTGCCAGCAGCTACCTTAATCAGCCCCAGCATTTT	CASSYLNQPQHF
TRBJ1-1	TRBV29-1	TRBD1	-	TGCAGCGTGGCCACAGGGGCCGGCGACACTGAAGCTTTCTTT	CSVATGAGDTEAFF
TRBJ1-6	TRBV9	-	-	TGTGCCAGCAGCCCCTGGGCCCTTAATTCACCCCTCCACTTT	CASSPWALNSPLHF
TRBJ2-1	TRBV18	-	-	TGTGCCAGCAACGGGGGGCTAGGGGATGAGCAGTTCTTC	CASNGGLGDEQFF
TRBJ1-5	TRBV21-1	-	-	TGTGCCAGCTTTGACAGGGGGGTACGTCAGCCCCAGCATTTT	CASFDRGVRQPQHF
TRBJ1-2	TRBV28	TRBD1	-	TGTGCCAGCAAAACAGGGGGGCCCGATGGCTACACCTTC	CASKTGGPDGYTF
TRBJ2-2	TRBV19	TRBD1	-	TGTGCCAGTAGTATGTGGCAGGGGGCCCTGTTTTTT	CASSMWQGALFF
TRBJ1-2	TRBV27	-	-	TGTGCCAGCAGTTTTGTTACGGGGAACTATGGCTACACCTTC	CASSFVTGNYGYTF
TRBJ1-2	TRBV28	TRBD1	-	TGTGCCAGCAGTCCCAGGGGGTCTAACTATGGCTACACCTTC	CASSPRGSNYGYTF
TRBJ2-2	TRBV7-8	TRBD1	-	TGTGCCAGCAGCTCAGGGGGCCGCAACTATGTCGGGGAGCTGTTTTTT	CASSSGGRNYVGELFF
TRBJ2-5	TRBV3-1/TRBV3-2	TRBD2	-	TGTGCCAGCAGCCAAGATAGACAGCGGGGGGTGACCCAGTACTTC	CASSQDRQRGVTQYF
TRBJ2-4	TRBV30	TRBD1	-	TGTGCCTGGAGTGTACCGGGACAGGGAGCCATTCAGTACTTC	CAWSVPGQGAIQYF
TRBJ1-6	TRBV6-4	-	-	TGTGCCAGCAGTGACGAGGGTTTTGGGTCACCCCTCCACTTT	CASSDEGFGSPLHF
TRBJ1-1	TRBV5-5	-	-	TGTGCCAGCAGCCGCAATCAGGGGAAGAATAACCCGAACACTGAAGCTTTCTTT	CASSRNQGKNNPNTEAFF
TRBJ1-2	TRBV3-1/TRBV3-2	-	-	TGTGCCAGCAGCCAACCTTCGACAGGAGACTATGGCTACACCTTC	CASSQPSTGDYGYTF
TRBJ1-1	TRBV30	-	-	TGTGCCGGCCAGGGTGGGAACACTGAAGCTTTCTTT	CAGQGGNTEAFF
TRBJ1-1	TRBV5-6	TRBD1	-	TGTGCCAGCAGCGACCAGACAGGGGTGGCGACTGAAGCTTTCTTT	CASSDQTGVATEAFF
TRBJ1-5	TRBV6-7	TRBD1	-	TGTGCCAGCAGTTACTCCCAAGGACAGGGCACTGATCAGCCCCAGCATTTT	CASSYSQGQGTDQPQHF
TRBJ2-3	TRBV28	TRBD2	-	TGTGCCAGCAGTGCGGGGGACCGCACAGATACGCAGTATTTT	CASSAGDRTDTQYF
TRBJ1-6	TRBV5-1	TRBD1	-	TGCGCCAGCAGATTGTTGCCCCAATTAACAGGACAGGGGGCCGGTTATTCACCCCTCCACTTT	CASRLLPQLTGQGAGYSPLHF
TRBJ1-2	TRBV19	TRBD1	-	TGTGCCAGTAGTATACTGCCTGGACAGGGCTGGGGCTACACCTTC	CASSILPGQGWGYTF
TRBJ1-5	TRBV28	-	-	TGTGCCAGCAGTTTCGGTAGCAATCAGCCCCAGCATTTT	CASSFGSNQPQHF
TRBJ1-4	TRBV7-8	-	-	TGTGCCAGCAGCTATTGGGGCTTTGATGAAAAACTGTTTTTT	CASSYWGFDEKLFF
TRBJ1-6	TRBV5-4	-	-	TGTGCCAGCAGCCTCAACGGGGGGCGGGATAATTCACCCCTCCACTTT	CASSLNGGRDNSPLHF
TRBJ1-4	TRBV29-1	-	-	TGCAGCGTTCAGTCAACTAATGAAAAACTGTTTTTT	CSVQSTNEKLFF
TRBJ2-5	TRBV28	-	-	TGTGCCAGCAGTTTCCGCAGGGGCCAAGAGACCCAGTACTTC	CASSFRRGQETQYF
TRBJ1-1	TRBV5-1	-	-	TGCGCCAGCAGCTTATTTGTCGACACTGAAGCTTTCTTT	CASSLFVDTEAFF
TRBJ2-3	TRBV9	TRBD1	-	TGTGCCAGCAGCGTAGTTGGAACAGGGGGCGCCGATACGCAGTATTTT	CASSVVGTGGADTQYF
TRBJ1-4	TRBV5-1	-	-	TGCGCCAGCAGCTTGTCCGGAGGGGGGGGCCCCTTTAATGAAAAACTGTTTTTT	CASSLSGGGGPFNEKLFF
TRBJ2-7	TRBV5-6	-	-	TGTGCCAGCAGCTTATTGGCATACGAGCAGTACTTC	CASSLLAYEQYF
TRBJ2-5	TRBV25-1	-	-	TGTGCCAGCAGTGAATATGCAACAGCAAAGACCCAGTACTTC	CASSEYATAKTQYF
TRBJ1-2	TRBV13	-	-	TGTGCCAGCAGCTCCGAAGCGGACGGATACCACTATGGCTACACCTTC	CASSSEADGYHYGYTF